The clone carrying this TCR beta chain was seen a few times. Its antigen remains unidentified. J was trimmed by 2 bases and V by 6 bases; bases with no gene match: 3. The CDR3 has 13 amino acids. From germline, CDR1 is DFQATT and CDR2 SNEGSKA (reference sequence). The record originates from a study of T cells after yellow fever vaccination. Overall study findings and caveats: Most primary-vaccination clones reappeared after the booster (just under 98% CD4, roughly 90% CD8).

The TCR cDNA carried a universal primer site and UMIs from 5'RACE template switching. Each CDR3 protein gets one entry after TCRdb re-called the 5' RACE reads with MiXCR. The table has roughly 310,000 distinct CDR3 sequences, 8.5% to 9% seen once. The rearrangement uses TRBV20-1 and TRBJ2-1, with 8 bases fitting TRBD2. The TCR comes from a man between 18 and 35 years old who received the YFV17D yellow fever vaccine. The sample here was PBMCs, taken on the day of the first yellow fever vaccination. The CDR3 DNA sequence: TGCAGTGCGGAGCGGGGGACCTACAATGAGCAGTTCTTC. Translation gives CSAERGTYNEQFF.